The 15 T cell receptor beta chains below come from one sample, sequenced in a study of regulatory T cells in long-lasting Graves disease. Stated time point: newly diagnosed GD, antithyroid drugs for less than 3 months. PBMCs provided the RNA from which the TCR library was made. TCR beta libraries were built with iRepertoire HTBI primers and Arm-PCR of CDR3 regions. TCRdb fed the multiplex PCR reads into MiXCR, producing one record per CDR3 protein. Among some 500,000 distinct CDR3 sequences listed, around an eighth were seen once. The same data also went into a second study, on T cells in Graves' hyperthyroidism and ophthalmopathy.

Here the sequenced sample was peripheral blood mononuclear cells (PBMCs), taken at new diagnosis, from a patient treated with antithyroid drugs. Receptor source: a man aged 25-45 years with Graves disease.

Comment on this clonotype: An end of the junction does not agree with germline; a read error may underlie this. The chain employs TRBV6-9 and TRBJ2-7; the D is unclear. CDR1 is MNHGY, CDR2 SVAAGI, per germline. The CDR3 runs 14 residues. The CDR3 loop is CAGSYTGVGLEQYF. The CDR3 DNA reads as TGTGCCGGCAGTTACACGGGCGTCGGTCTCGAGCAGTACTTC.

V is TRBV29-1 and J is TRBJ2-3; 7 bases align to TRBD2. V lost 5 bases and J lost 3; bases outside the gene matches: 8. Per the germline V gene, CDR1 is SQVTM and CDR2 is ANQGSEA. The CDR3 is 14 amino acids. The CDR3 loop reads CSVPSGTTTDTQYF. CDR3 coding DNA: TGCAGCGTTCCGTCCGGGACTACGACAGATACGCAGTATTTT.

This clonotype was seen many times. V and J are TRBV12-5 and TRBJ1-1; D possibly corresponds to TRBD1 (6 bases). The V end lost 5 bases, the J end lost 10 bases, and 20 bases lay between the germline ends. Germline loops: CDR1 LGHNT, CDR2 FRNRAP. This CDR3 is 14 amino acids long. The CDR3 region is CASGPGRGDPLAFF. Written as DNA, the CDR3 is TGTGCTAGTGGTCCTGGTAGGGGGGACCCTTTAGCTTTCTTT.

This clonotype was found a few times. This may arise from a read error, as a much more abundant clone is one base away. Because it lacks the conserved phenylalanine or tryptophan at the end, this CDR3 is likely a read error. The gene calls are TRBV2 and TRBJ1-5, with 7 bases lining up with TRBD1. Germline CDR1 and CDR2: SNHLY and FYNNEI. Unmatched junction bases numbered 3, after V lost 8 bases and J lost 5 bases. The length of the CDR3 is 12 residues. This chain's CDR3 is CASQGDDQPQHL. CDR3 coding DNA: TGTGCCAGCCAGGGGGATGATCAGCCCCAGCATCTT.

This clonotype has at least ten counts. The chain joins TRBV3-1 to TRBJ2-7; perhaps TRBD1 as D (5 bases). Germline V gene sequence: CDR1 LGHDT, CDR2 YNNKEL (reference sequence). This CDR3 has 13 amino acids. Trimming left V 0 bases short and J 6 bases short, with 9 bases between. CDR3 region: CASSQDLRGEQYF. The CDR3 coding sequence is TGTGCCAGCAGCCAAGATCTAAGGGGCGAGCAGTACTTC.

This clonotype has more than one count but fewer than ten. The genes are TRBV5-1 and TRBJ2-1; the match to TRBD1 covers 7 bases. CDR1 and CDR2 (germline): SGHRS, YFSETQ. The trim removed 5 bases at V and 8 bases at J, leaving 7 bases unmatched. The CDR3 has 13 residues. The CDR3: CASSDDRVDEQFF. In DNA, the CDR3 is TGCGCCAGCAGTGATGACAGGGTTGATGAGCAGTTCTTC.

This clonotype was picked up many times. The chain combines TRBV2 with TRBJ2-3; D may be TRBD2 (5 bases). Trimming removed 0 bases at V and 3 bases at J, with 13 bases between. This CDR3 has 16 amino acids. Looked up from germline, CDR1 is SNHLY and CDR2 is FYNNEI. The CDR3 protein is CASSEAGALITDTQYF. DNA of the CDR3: TGTGCCAGCAGTGAAGCGGGAGCGCTAATTACAGATACGCAGTATTTT.

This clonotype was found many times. DNA for the CDR3: TGCGCCAGCAGCCGCAACATACAGGGGGCGGGGATGGATGGCTACACCTTC. Encoded protein: CASSRNIQGAGMDGYTF. The rearrangement links TRBV5-1 to TRBJ1-2, with 9 bases identical to TRBD1. This CDR3 region has 17 residues. Trimming at V came to 4 bases and at J to 6 bases, leaving 16 bases not matched to a gene. Germline V CDR1 and CDR2: SGHRS, YFSETQ.

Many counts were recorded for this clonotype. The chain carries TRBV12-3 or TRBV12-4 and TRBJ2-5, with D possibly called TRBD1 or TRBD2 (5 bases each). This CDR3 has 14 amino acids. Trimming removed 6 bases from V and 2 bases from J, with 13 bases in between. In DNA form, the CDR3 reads TGTGCCAGCAGCTACTCCGGGGCTCAAGAGACCCAGTACTTC. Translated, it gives CASSYSGAQETQYF.

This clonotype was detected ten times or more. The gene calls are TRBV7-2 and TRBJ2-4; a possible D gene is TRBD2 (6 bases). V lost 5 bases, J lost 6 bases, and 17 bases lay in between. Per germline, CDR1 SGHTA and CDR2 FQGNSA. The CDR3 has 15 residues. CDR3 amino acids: CASSPTGDGVNIQYF. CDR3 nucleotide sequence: TGTGCCAGCAGCCCGACGGGGGATGGGGTAAACATTCAGTACTTC.

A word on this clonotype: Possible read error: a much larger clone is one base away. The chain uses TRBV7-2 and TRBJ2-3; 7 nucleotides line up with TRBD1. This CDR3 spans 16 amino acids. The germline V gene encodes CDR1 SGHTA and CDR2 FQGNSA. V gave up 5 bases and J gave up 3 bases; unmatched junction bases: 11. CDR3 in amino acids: CASSVETGSSTDTQYF. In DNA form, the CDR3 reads TGTGCCAGCAGCGTAGAGACAGGGAGTAGTACAGATACGCAGTATTTT.

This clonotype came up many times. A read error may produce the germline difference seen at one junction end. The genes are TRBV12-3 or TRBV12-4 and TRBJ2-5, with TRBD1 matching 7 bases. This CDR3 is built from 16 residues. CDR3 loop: CASSLAGTVSQGTQYF. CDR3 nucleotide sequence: TGTGCCAGCAGTTTAGCCGGGACAGTCTCACAAGGGACCCAGTACTTC.

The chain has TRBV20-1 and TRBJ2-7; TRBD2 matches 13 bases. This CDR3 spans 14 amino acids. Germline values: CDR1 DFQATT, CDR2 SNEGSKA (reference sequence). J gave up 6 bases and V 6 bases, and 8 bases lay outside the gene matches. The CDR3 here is CSAPARTSGGEQYF. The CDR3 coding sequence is TGCAGTGCGCCGGCGAGGACTAGCGGGGGCGAGCAGTACTTC.

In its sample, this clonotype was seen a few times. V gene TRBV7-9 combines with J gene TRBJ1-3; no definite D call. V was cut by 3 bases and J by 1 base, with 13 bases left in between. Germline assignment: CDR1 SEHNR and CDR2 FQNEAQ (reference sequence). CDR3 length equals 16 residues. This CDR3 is CASSFAFPVSGNTIYF. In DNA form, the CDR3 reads TGTGCCAGCAGCTTCGCCTTTCCCGTTTCTGGAAACACCATATATTTT.

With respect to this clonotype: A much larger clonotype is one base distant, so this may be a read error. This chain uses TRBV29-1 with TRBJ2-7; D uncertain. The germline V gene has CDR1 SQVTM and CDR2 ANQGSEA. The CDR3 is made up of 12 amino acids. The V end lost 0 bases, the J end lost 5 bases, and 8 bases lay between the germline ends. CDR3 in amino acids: CSVEELGDEQYF. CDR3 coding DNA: TGCAGCGTTGAAGAGCTGGGTGACGAGCAGTACTTC.